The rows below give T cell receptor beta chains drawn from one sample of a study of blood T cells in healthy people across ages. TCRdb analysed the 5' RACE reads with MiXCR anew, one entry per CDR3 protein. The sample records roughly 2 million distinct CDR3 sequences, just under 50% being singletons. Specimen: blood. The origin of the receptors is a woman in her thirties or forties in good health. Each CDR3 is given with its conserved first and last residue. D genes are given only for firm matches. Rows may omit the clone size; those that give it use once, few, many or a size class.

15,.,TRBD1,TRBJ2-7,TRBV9,CASSVLTGPYNEQYF,TGTGCCAGCAGCGTGTTGACAGGGCCCTACAATGAGCAGTACTTC
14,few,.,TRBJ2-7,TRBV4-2,CASSQVGASYEQYF,TGTGCCAGCAGCCAAGTAGGGGCTTCCTACGAGCAGTACTTC
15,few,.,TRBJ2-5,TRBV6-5,CASSYSMTFQETQYF,TGTGCCAGCAGTTACTCGATGACCTTCCAAGAGACCCAGTACTTC
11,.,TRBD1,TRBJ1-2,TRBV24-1,CATSEGAGYTF,TGTGCCACCTCTGAGGGGGCCGGCTACACCTTC
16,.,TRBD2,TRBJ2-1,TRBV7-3,CASSFGTSGGYNEQFF,TGTGCCAGCAGCTTCGGGACTAGCGGGGGGTACAATGAGCAGTTCTTC
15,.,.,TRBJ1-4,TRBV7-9,CASSTGTSTNEKLFF,TGTGCCAGCAGCACGGGGACCTCAACTAATGAAAAACTGTTTTTT
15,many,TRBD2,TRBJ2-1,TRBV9,CASSVLAGGPNEQFF,TGTGCCAGCAGCGTCCTAGCGGGGGGACCCAATGAGCAGTTCTTC
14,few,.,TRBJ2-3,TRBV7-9,CASSLPRTTDTQYF,TGTGCCAGCAGCCTACCCCGGACCACAGATACGCAGTATTTT
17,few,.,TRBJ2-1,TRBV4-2,CASSQLGAVGGYNEQFF,TGTGCCAGCAGCCAATTAGGTGCCGTGGGGGGATACAATGAGCAGTTCTTC
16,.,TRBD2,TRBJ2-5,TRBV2,CASSRLAGATQETQYF,TGTGCCAGCAGTCGACTAGCGGGGGCCACCCAAGAGACCCAGTACTTC
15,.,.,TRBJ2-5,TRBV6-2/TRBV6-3,CASRPGDIIQETQYF,TGTGCCAGCAGACCAGGGGACATCATACAAGAGACCCAGTACTTC
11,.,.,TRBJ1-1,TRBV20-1,CSAAGETEAFF,TGCAGTGCTGCAGGGGAAACTGAAGCTTTCTTT
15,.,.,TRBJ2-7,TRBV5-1,CASSSSPGHSYEQYF,TGCGCCAGCAGCTCTTCACCGGGACACTCCTACGAGCAGTACTTC
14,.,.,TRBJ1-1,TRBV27,CASSRGGAGVEAFF,TGTGCCAGCAGCAGGGGTGGGGCGGGAGTTGAAGCTTTCTTT
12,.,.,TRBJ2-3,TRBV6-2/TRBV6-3,CASRRSGDTQYF,TGTGCCAGCAGGCGTTCTGGGGATACGCAGTATTTT
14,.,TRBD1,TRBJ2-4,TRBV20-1,CSAPGTVAKNIQYF,TGCAGTGCCCCAGGGACAGTAGCCAAAAACATTCAGTACTTC
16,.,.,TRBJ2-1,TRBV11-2,CASSPGFTGEFDEQFF,TGTGCCAGCAGCCCCGGTTTTACGGGGGAATTCGATGAGCAGTTCTTC
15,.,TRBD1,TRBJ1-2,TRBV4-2,CASSLSTGPDYGYTF,TGTGCCAGCAGCCTATCGACAGGGCCTGACTATGGCTACACCTTC
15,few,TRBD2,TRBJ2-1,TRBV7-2,CASSLDRLALDEQFF,TGTGCCAGCAGCTTAGACCGACTAGCGCTCGATGAGCAGTTCTTC
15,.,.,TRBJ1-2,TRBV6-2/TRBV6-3,CASSYGQLANYGYTF,TGTGCCAGCAGTTACGGACAGTTAGCTAACTATGGCTACACCTTC
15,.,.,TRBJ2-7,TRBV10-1,CASSSSTRIGREQYF,TGCGCCAGCAGCTCGAGTACCCGGATCGGGCGCGAGCAGTACTTC
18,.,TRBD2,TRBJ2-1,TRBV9,CASSVAQRGLASYNEQFF,TGTGCCAGCAGCGTAGCTCAAAGGGGACTAGCATCCTACAATGAGCAGTTCTTC
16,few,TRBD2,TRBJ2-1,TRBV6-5,CASSYARGGLGNEQFF,TGTGCCAGCAGTTACGCGCGGGGGGGCCTAGGGAATGAGCAGTTCTTC
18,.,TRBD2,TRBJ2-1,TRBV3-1,CASNPGLAGLNSYNEQFF,TGTGCCAGCAACCCGGGACTAGCGGGGCTTAACTCCTACAATGAGCAGTTCTTC
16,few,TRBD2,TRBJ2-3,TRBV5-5,CASNAWTSGGSDTQYF,TGTGCCAGCAACGCCTGGACTAGCGGGGGCTCAGATACGCAGTATTTT
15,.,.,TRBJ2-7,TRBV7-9,CASSSGGDRVYEQYF,TGTGCCAGCAGCTCGGGGGGGGACAGGGTCTACGAGCAGTACTTC
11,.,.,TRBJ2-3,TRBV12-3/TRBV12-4,CASRVGPTQYF,TGTGCCAGCAGGGTGGGGCCTACGCAGTATTTT
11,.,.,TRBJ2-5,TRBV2,CASSEEGDGYF,TGTGCCAGCAGTGAAGAGGGGGATGGGTACTTC
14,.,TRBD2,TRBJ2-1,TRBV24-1,CATSDLRGGDEQFF,TGTGCCACCAGTGATTTGCGGGGAGGGGATGAGCAGTTCTTC
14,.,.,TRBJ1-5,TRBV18,CASSPRNSNQPQHF,TGTGCCAGCTCACCACGCAATAGCAATCAGCCCCAGCATTTT
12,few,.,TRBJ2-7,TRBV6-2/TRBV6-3,CASRVAMREQYF,TGTGCCAGCAGAGTGGCAATGCGCGAGCAGTACTTC
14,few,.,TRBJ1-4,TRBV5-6,CASSSAGFIEKLFF,TGTGCCAGCAGCTCCGCCGGATTTATCGAAAAACTGTTTTTT
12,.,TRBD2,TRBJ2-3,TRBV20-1,CSAVRGVDTQYF,TGCAGTGCAGTGCGGGGGGTAGATACGCAGTATTTT
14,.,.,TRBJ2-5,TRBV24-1,CATRETGTLETQYF,TGTGCCACCAGAGAGACCGGGACACTGGAGACCCAGTACTTC
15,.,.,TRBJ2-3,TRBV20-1,CSARRAGIPTDTQYF,TGCAGTGCTAGGCGAGCCGGGATCCCCACAGATACGCAGTATTTT
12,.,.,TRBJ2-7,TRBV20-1,CSASFASSEQYF,TGCAGTGCTAGTTTTGCGAGCTCCGAGCAGTACTTC
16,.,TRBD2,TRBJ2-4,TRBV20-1,CSARDLLAEPKNIQYF,TGCAGTGCTAGAGATCTACTAGCGGAGCCCAAAAACATTCAGTACTTC
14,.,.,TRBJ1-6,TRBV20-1,CSARIRGGNSPLHF,TGCAGTGCTAGGATTCGTGGAGGGAATTCACCCCTCCACTTT
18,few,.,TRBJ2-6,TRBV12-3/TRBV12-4,CASSSRTRGRSGANVLTF,TGTGCCAGCAGCTCTCGGACACGAGGACGTTCTGGGGCCAACGTCCTGACTTTC
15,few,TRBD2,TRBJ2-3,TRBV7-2,CASSPIGGAIDTQYF,TGTGCCAGCAGCCCAATCGGGGGGGCTATAGATACGCAGTATTTT
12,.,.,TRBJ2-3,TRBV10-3,CAIKAGADTQYF,TGTGCCATCAAAGCGGGTGCAGATACGCAGTATTTT
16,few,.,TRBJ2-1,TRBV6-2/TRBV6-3,CASSTRGSQTTNEQFF,TGTGCCAGCAGTACCCGGGGGAGCCAGACAACTAATGAGCAGTTCTTC
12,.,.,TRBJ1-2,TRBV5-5,CASSWWTADYTF,TGTGCCAGCAGCTGGTGGACAGCCGATTACACCTTC
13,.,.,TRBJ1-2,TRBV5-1,CASSSMQGLGYTF,TGCGCCAGCAGCTCAATGCAGGGTCTTGGCTACACCTTC
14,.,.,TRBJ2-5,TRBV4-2,CASSPMTPQETQYF,TGTGCCAGCAGCCCAATGACTCCCCAAGAGACCCAGTACTTC